This T cell receptor (beta chain) was sequenced in a study of blood T cell repertoires in COVID-19. The method was immunoSEQ multiplex PCR; TCRdb's version includes in-frame clones alone and lacks a portion of them. The sample shows about 32,000 clones, 85% to 95% of them seen only once. The CDR3 extends over 14 amino acids. The germline CDR1 and CDR2 sequences are SGHRS and YFSETQ. V was cut by 0 bases and J by 8 bases, with 11 bases left in between. The chain joins TRBV5-1 to TRBJ1-4; D is undetermined. The sequencing input was peripheral blood. The sequence was obtained from a male donor with active COVID-19. CDR3: CASSLGGPREKLFF. CDR3 sequence (DNA): TGCGCCAGCAGCTTGGGCGGGCCGAGGGAAAAACTGTTTTTT.